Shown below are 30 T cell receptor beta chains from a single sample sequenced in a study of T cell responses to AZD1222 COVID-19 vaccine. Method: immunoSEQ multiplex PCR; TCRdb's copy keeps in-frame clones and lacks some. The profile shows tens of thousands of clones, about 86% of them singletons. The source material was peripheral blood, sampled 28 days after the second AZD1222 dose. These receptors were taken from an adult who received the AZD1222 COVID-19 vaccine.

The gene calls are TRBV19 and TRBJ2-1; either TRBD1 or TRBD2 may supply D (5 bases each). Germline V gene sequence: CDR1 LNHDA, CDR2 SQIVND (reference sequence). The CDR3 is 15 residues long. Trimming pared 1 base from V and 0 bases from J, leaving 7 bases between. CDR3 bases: TGTGCCAGTAGTATAGCAGGGAGCTCCTACAATGAGCAGTTCTTC. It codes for CASSIAGSSYNEQFF.

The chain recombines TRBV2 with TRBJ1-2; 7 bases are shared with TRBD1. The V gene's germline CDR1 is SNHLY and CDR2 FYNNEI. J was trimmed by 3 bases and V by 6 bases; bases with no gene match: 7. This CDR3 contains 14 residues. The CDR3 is CASRATGEDYGYTF. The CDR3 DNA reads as TGTGCCAGCAGAGCAACAGGGGAAGACTATGGCTACACCTTC.

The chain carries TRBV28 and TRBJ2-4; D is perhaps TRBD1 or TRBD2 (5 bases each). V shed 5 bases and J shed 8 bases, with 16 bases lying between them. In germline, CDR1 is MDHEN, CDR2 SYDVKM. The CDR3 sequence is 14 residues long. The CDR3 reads CASSPPGPADIQYF. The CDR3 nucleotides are TGTGCCAGCAGTCCACCGGGGCCCGCGGACATTCAGTACTTC.

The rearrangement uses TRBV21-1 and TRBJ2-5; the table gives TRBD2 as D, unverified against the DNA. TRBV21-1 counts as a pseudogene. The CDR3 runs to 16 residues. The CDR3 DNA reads TGTGCCAGCAGGGGCGGGACTAGCGGGGAAGGAGAGACCCAGTACTTC. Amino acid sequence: CASRGGTSGEGETQYF.

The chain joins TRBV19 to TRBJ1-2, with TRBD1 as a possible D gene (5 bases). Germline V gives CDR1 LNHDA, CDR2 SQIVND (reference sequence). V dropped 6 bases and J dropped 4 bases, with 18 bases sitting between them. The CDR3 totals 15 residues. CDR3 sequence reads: CASSPGSGTGYGYTF. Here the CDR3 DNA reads TGTGCCAGTAGCCCCGGGTCCGGGACGGGCTATGGCTACACCTTC.

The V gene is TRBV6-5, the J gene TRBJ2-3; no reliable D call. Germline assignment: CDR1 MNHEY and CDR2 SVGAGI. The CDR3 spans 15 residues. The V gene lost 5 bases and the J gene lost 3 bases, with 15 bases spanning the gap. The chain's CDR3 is CASSPQLRVTDTQYF. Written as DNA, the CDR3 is TGTGCCAGCAGTCCCCAGTTAAGGGTAACAGATACGCAGTATTTT.

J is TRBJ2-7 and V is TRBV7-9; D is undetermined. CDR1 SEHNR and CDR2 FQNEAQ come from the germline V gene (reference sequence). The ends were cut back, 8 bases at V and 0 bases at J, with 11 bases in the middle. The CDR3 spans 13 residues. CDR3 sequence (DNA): TGTGCCAGCTCGAGGCCAAGCTCCTACGAGCAGTACTTC. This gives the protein CASSRPSSYEQYF.

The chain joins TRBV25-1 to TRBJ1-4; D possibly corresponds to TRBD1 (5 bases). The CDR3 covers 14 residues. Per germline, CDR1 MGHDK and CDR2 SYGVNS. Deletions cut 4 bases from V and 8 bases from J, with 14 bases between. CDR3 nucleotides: TGTGCCAGCAGTGTTCGGGGGGGTAACGAAAAACTGTTTTTT. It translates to CASSVRGGNEKLFF.

CDR3: CAWSKSSGSGNTIYF. The CDR3 DNA is TGTGCCTGGAGTAAGAGTTCTGGCTCTGGAAACACCATATATTTT. V usage is TRBV30 and J usage is TRBJ1-3; D remains unclear. Germline V gene data show CDR1 as GTSNPN and CDR2 as SVGIG (reference sequence). This CDR3 is 15 amino acids long. Trimming pared 2 bases from V and 0 bases from J, leaving 11 bases between.

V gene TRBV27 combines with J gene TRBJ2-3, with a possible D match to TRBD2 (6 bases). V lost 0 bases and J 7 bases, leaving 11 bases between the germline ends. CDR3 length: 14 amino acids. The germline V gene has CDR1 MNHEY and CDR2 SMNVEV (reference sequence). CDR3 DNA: TGTGCCAGCAGTTTATCGGGGGGTGGGAATACGCAGTATTTT. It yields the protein CASSLSGGGNTQYF.

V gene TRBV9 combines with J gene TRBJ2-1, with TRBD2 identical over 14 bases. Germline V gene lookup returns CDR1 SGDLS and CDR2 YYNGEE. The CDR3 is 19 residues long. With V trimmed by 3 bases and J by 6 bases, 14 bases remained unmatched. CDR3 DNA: TGTGCCAGCAGCGGGGAGTCCGGGACTAGCGGGAGATTTGGCAATGAGCAGTTCTTC. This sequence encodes CASSGESGTSGRFGNEQFF.

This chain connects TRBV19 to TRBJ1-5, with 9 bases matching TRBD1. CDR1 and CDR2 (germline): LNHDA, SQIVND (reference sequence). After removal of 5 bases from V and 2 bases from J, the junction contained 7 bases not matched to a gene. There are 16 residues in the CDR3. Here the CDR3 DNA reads TGTGCCAGTAGTGCCCCGGGACAGGGAGGCAATCAGCCCCAGCATTTT. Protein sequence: CASSAPGQGGNQPQHF.

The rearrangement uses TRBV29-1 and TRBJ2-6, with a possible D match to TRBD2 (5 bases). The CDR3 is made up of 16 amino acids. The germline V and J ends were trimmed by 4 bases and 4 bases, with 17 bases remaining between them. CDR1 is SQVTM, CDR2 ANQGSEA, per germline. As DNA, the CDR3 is TGCAGCGTTGGCTTTGGACGCGGGCGAGGGGCCAACGTCCTGACTTTC. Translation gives CSVGFGRGRGANVLTF.

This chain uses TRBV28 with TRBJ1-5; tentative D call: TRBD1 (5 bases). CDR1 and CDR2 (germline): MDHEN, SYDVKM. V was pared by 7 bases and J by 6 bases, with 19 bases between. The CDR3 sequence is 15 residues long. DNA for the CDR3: TGTGCCAGCATCAGTCCCGCCCCGGGGGGTCAGCCCCAGCATTTT. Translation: CASISPAPGGQPQHF.

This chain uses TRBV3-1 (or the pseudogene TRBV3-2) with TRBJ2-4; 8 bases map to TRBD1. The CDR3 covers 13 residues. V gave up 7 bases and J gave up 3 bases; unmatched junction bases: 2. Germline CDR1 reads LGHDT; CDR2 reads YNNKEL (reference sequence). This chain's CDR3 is CASTDRGKNIQYF. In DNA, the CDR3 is TGTGCCAGCACCGACAGGGGCAAAAACATTCAGTACTTC.

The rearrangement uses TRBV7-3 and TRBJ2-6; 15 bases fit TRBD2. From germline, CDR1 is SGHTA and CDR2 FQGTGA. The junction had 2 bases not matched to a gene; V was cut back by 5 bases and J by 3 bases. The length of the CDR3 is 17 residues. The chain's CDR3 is CASSRTSGRGGANVLTF. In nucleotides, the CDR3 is TGTGCCAGCAGCCGGACTAGCGGGAGGGGTGGGGCCAACGTCCTGACTTTC.

The CDR3 sequence is CASSLEQGETQYF. The CDR3 DNA reads as TGTGCCAGCAGCTTAGAACAGGGGGAGACCCAGTACTTC. This rearrangement joins TRBV7-2 to TRBJ2-5; TRBD1 matches at 7 bases. CDR3 size: 13 residues. After removal of 1 base from V and 5 bases from J, the junction contained 1 base not matched to a gene. Germline values: CDR1 SGHTA, CDR2 FQGNSA.

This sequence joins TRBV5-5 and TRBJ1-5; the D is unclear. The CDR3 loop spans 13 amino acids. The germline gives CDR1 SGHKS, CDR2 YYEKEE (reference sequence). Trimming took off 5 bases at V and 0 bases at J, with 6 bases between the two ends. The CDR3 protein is CASRQYSNQPQHF. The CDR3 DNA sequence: TGTGCCAGCAGACAGTATAGCAATCAGCCCCAGCATTTT.

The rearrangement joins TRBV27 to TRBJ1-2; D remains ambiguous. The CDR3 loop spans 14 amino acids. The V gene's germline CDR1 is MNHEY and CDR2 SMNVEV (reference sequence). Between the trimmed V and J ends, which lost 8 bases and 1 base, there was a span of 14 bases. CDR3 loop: CASRDLPNNYGYTF. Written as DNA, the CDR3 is TGTGCCAGCCGAGACCTCCCCAATAACTATGGCTACACCTTC.

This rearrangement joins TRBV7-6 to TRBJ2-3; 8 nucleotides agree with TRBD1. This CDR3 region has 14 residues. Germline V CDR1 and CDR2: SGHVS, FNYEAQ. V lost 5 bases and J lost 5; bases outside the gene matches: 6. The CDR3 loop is CASSRTGLLDTQYF. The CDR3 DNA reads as TGTGCCAGCAGCCGGACAGGGCTGCTAGATACGCAGTATTTT.

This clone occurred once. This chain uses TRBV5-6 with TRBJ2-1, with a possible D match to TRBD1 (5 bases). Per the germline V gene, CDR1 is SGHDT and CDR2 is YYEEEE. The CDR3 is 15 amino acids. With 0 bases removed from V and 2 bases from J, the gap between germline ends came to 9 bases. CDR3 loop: CASSLVRVAYNEQFF. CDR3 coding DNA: TGTGCCAGCAGCTTGGTCAGGGTGGCCTACAATGAGCAGTTCTTC.

CDR3 region: CASHVLGGSSYNEQFF. The CDR3 DNA reads TGCGCCAGCCACGTTTTGGGGGGCAGCTCCTACAATGAGCAGTTCTTC. The chain joins TRBV10-2 to TRBJ2-1, with D possibly called TRBD1 or TRBD2 (6 bases each). Trimming removed 8 bases at V and 0 bases at J, with 17 bases between. Germline CDR1 and CDR2: WSHSY and SAAADI. The CDR3 is 16 residues long.

CDR3 residues: CASSVGLAGHEQYF. The CDR3, as DNA: TGCGCCAGCAGCGTGGGACTAGCGGGCCACGAGCAGTACTTC. The rearrangement uses TRBV5-1 and TRBJ2-7, with TRBD2 matching over 12 bases. This CDR3 is built from 14 residues. V lost 4 bases and J lost 5; bases outside the gene matches: 4. Looked up from germline, CDR1 is SGHRS and CDR2 is YFSETQ.

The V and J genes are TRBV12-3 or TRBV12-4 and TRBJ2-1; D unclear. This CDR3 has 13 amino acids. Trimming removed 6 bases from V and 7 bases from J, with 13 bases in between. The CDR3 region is CASRKIDWNEQFF. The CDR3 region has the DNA TGTGCCAGCAGAAAAATTGACTGGAATGAGCAGTTCTTC.

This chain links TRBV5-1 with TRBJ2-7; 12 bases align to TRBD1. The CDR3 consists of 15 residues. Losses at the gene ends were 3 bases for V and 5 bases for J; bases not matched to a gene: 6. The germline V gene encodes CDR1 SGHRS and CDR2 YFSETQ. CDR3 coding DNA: TGCGCCAGCAGCTCCTCCGGGACAGGGGGCGACGAGCAGTACTTC. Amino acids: CASSSSGTGGDEQYF.

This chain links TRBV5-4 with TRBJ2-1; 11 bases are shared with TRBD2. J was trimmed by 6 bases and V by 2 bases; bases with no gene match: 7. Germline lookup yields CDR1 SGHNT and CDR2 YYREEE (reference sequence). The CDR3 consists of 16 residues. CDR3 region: CASSLPLAGVGNEQFF. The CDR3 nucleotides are TGTGCCAGCAGCTTACCACTAGCGGGAGTAGGCAATGAGCAGTTCTTC. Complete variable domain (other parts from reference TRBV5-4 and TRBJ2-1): ETGVTQSPTHLIKTRGQQVTLRCSSQSGHNTVSWYQQALGQGPQFIFQYYREEENGRGNFPPRFSGLQFPNYSSELNVNALELDDSALYLCASSLPLAGVGNEQFFGPGTRLTVL.

The CDR3 sequence is CASSESGRQGNGYTF. In DNA form, the CDR3 reads TGTGCCAGCAGTGAATCGGGGCGGCAGGGAAATGGCTACACCTTC. The rearrangement joins TRBV6-1 to TRBJ1-2; tentative D call: TRBD1 (5 bases). Trimming took 2 bases from V and 6 from J, leaving 16 bases between them. Per the germline V gene, CDR1 is MNHNS and CDR2 is SASEGT. CDR3 length equals 15 residues.

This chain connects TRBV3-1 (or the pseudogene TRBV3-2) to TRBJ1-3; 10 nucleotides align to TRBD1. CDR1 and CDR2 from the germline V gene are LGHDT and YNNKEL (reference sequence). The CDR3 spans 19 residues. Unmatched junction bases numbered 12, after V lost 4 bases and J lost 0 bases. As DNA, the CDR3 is TGTGCCAGCAGCCGAGCTAAACGGACAGGGGGACACTCTGGAAACACCATATATTTT. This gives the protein CASSRAKRTGGHSGNTIYF.

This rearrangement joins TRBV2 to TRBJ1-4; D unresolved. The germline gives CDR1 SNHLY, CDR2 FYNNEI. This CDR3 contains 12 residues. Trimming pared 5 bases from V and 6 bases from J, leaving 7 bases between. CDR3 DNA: TGTGCCAGCAGTTCTGGGGATGAAAAACTGTTTTTT. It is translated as CASSSGDEKLFF.

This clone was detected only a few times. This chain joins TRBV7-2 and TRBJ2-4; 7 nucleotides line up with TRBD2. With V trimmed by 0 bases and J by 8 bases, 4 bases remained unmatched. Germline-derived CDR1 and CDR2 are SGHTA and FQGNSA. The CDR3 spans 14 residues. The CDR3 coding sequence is TGTGCCAGCAGCTTAGCGCGGGAGAGAGACATTCAGTACTTC. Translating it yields CASSLARERDIQYF.